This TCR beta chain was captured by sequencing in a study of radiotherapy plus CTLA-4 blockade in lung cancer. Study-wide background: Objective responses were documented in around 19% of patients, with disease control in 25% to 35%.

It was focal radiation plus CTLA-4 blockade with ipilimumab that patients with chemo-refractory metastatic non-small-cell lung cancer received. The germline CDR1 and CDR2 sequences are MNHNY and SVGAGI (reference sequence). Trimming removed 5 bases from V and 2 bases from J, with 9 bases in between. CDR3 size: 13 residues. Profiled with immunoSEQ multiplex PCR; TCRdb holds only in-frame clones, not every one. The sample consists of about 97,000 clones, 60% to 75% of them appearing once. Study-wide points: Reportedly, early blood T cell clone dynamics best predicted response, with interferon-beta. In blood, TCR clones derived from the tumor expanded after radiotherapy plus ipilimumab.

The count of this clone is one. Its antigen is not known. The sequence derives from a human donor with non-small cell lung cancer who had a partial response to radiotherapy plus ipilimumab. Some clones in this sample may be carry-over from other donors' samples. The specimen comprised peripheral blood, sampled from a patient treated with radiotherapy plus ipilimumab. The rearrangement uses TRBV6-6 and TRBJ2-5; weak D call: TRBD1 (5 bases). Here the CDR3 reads CASSVRTQETQYF. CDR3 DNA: TGTGCCAGCAGTGTAAGGACACAAGAGACCCAGTACTTC.